A selection of T cell receptor beta chains follows, all from one sample in a study of blood T cell repertoires in COVID-19. The table came from immunoSEQ multiplex PCR; TCRdb's copy has only in-frame clones and leaves some out. In the table there are roughly 220,000 clones, 88% of which are singletons. The sequenced material came from PBMCs or T cells enriched from blood (not recorded which). The receptor source for this set is a young woman who had recovered from COVID-19. Both conserved end residues are part of each CDR3. Each record gives: CDR3 DNA, CDR3 protein, V gene, CDR3 length, J gene, D gene, clone size. D genes are given only for firm matches. Not all rows give a size; the values are once, few, many and, for expanded clones, a class.

cdr3_nt: TGCGCCAGCAGCCAAGAAGGGGGCGTCTACGAGCAGTACTTC
cdr3_aa: CASSQEGGVYEQYF
v_call: TRBV4-1
cdr3_length: 14
j_call: TRBJ2-7
d_call: TRBD1
clone_size: NA

cdr3_nt: TGTGCCAGCAGCTTGGTGGGGACAGGGGGGAATGGCTACACCTTC
cdr3_aa: CASSLVGTGGNGYTF
v_call: TRBV5-4
cdr3_length: 15
j_call: TRBJ1-2
d_call: TRBD1
clone_size: once

cdr3_nt: TGTGCCACCAGCTCGGGACAGGGAAGCTACGAGCAGTACTTC
cdr3_aa: CATSSGQGSYEQYF
v_call: TRBV24-1
cdr3_length: 14
j_call: TRBJ2-7
d_call: TRBD1
clone_size: NA

cdr3_nt: TGTGCCAGCAGTTACAATATCGAGGAGCAGTACTTC
cdr3_aa: CASSYNIEEQYF
v_call: TRBV6-5
cdr3_length: 12
j_call: TRBJ2-7
d_call: NA
clone_size: NA

cdr3_nt: TGTGCCAGCAGCTTATGGGACACGGGCGGGGATACGCAGTATTTT
cdr3_aa: CASSLWDTGGDTQYF
v_call: TRBV7-2
cdr3_length: 15
j_call: TRBJ2-3
d_call: NA
clone_size: NA

cdr3_nt: TGTGCCAGCAGCTTATATCCGGCAGATACGCAGTATTTT
cdr3_aa: CASSLYPADTQYF
v_call: TRBV11-2
cdr3_length: 13
j_call: TRBJ2-3
d_call: NA
clone_size: NA

cdr3_nt: TGTGCCAGCAGCCAAGATCGTAGCGCCGGGGGGTTCACAGATACGCAGTATTTT
cdr3_aa: CASSQDRSAGGFTDTQYF
v_call: TRBV3-1/TRBV3-2
cdr3_length: 18
j_call: TRBJ2-3
d_call: TRBD2
clone_size: NA

cdr3_nt: TGTGCCAGCACCCAGTACCTCAATCAGCCCCAGCATTTT
cdr3_aa: CASTQYLNQPQHF
v_call: TRBV2
cdr3_length: 13
j_call: TRBJ1-5
d_call: NA
clone_size: NA

cdr3_nt: TGTGCCAGCACCACCCCAGCGGGCACTGAAGCTTTCTTT
cdr3_aa: CASTTPAGTEAFF
v_call: TRBV6-5
cdr3_length: 13
j_call: TRBJ1-1
d_call: NA
clone_size: NA

cdr3_nt: TGTGCCAGCAGCCGAGACTCCACAGATACGCAGTATTTT
cdr3_aa: CASSRDSTDTQYF
v_call: TRBV7-2
cdr3_length: 13
j_call: TRBJ2-3
d_call: NA
clone_size: NA

cdr3_nt: TGTGCCAGCAGCTTAAAAGGGGGGAACACTGAAGCTTTCTTT
cdr3_aa: CASSLKGGNTEAFF
v_call: TRBV7-3
cdr3_length: 14
j_call: TRBJ1-1
d_call: NA
clone_size: NA

cdr3_nt: TGTGCCAGTAGTATAGTAGCAGGACAGGGGTACGAGCAGTACTTC
cdr3_aa: CASSIVAGQGYEQYF
v_call: TRBV19
cdr3_length: 15
j_call: TRBJ2-7
d_call: TRBD1
clone_size: NA

cdr3_nt: TGTGCCTCAGGACTGAATTCACCCCTCCACTTT
cdr3_aa: CASGLNSPLHF
v_call: TRBV6-5
cdr3_length: 11
j_call: TRBJ1-6
d_call: NA
clone_size: NA

cdr3_nt: TGTGCCAGCAGCTTCGGGACAGGGAGGAACACTGAAGCTTTCTTT
cdr3_aa: CASSFGTGRNTEAFF
v_call: TRBV5-5
cdr3_length: 15
j_call: TRBJ1-1
d_call: TRBD1
clone_size: NA

cdr3_nt: TGTGCCAGCAGCCAAGGATTCGGGGACAGACACCAAGAGACCCAGTACTTC
cdr3_aa: CASSQGFGDRHQETQYF
v_call: TRBV3-1/TRBV3-2
cdr3_length: 17
j_call: TRBJ2-5
d_call: TRBD1
clone_size: NA

cdr3_nt: TGTGCCAGCAGTTACTCACAGGTTCGGAATGAGCAGTTCTTC
cdr3_aa: CASSYSQVRNEQFF
v_call: TRBV6-6
cdr3_length: 14
j_call: TRBJ2-1
d_call: NA
clone_size: NA

cdr3_nt: TGTGCCAGTAATGTCCCAGGGATGGGCACCGGGGAGCTGTTTTTT
cdr3_aa: CASNVPGMGTGELFF
v_call: TRBV19
cdr3_length: 15
j_call: TRBJ2-2
d_call: NA
clone_size: NA

cdr3_nt: TGTGCCAGCAGTGAAGCGCGGGCCCAGGAGACCCAGTACTTC
cdr3_aa: CASSEARAQETQYF
v_call: TRBV2
cdr3_length: 14
j_call: TRBJ2-5
d_call: NA
clone_size: NA

cdr3_nt: TGTGCCAGCAGCTCTCGGGGGAGCGGGGAGCTGTTTTTT
cdr3_aa: CASSSRGSGELFF
v_call: TRBV4-2
cdr3_length: 13
j_call: TRBJ2-2
d_call: NA
clone_size: NA

cdr3_nt: TGCGCCAGCAGCTTGATTGGGTCAGGGGATGGGACTGAAGCTTTCTTT
cdr3_aa: CASSLIGSGDGTEAFF
v_call: TRBV5-1
cdr3_length: 16
j_call: TRBJ1-1
d_call: NA
clone_size: NA

cdr3_nt: TGTGCCAGCAGCAAGGGTCCCGACAGGGGAGCTTTCTTT
cdr3_aa: CASSKGPDRGAFF
v_call: TRBV21-1
cdr3_length: 13
j_call: TRBJ1-1
d_call: NA
clone_size: NA

cdr3_nt: TGCGCCAGCAGCCAGGGACACCCGGCGAGCACTGAAGCTTTCTTT
cdr3_aa: CASSQGHPASTEAFF
v_call: TRBV4-3
cdr3_length: 15
j_call: TRBJ1-1
d_call: NA
clone_size: NA

cdr3_nt: TGTGCCAGCAGCCGACTACTTAGCGGGGGAACCTACCAAGAGACCCAGTACTTC
cdr3_aa: CASSRLLSGGTYQETQYF
v_call: TRBV3-1/TRBV3-2
cdr3_length: 18
j_call: TRBJ2-5
d_call: TRBD2
clone_size: NA

cdr3_nt: TGTGCCAGCAGCCATCTAGTCTACGAGCAGTACTTC
cdr3_aa: CASSHLVYEQYF
v_call: TRBV3-1/TRBV3-2
cdr3_length: 12
j_call: TRBJ2-7
d_call: NA
clone_size: NA

cdr3_nt: TGTGCCATCAGTGGCCCCCGAAACGGTCCCGAGACCCAGTACTTC
cdr3_aa: CAISGPRNGPETQYF
v_call: TRBV10-3
cdr3_length: 15
j_call: TRBJ2-5
d_call: NA
clone_size: NA

cdr3_nt: TGTGCCAGCAGCTCACCCAGGGGGGAAGGAGGCTACACCTTC
cdr3_aa: CASSSPRGEGGYTF
v_call: TRBV11-2
cdr3_length: 14
j_call: TRBJ1-2
d_call: TRBD1
clone_size: NA

cdr3_nt: TGTGCCAGCAGCAATGGGGAGCTATTTGCCACACCCGGGGAGCTGTTTTTT
cdr3_aa: CASSNGELFATPGELFF
v_call: TRBV21-1
cdr3_length: 17
j_call: TRBJ2-2
d_call: NA
clone_size: NA

cdr3_nt: TGTGCCAGCAGCTTAGGCGGGGAGGGGACTACCGGGGAGCTGTTTTTT
cdr3_aa: CASSLGGEGTTGELFF
v_call: TRBV11-2
cdr3_length: 16
j_call: TRBJ2-2
d_call: TRBD2
clone_size: NA

cdr3_nt: TGTGCCAGCAGCTCTAATACCCCGAGACAGGGTACCGGGGAGCTGTTTTTT
cdr3_aa: CASSSNTPRQGTGELFF
v_call: TRBV7-3
cdr3_length: 17
j_call: TRBJ2-2
d_call: TRBD1
clone_size: NA

cdr3_nt: TGTGCCAGCAGCTTGGGCAGGGGGCTAGGTGAAAAACTGTTTTTT
cdr3_aa: CASSLGRGLGEKLFF
v_call: TRBV5-4
cdr3_length: 15
j_call: TRBJ1-4
d_call: TRBD1
clone_size: NA

cdr3_nt: TGTGCCAGCAGCCAAGCGAGACAGGGTACTTGGAACACTGAAGCTTTCTTT
cdr3_aa: CASSQARQGTWNTEAFF
v_call: TRBV3-1/TRBV3-2
cdr3_length: 17
j_call: TRBJ1-1
d_call: TRBD1
clone_size: once

cdr3_nt: TGCGCCAGCAGCCAAAACCTGGCCCGGGGTGACGGGAAACTGTTTTTT
cdr3_aa: CASSQNLARGDGKLFF
v_call: TRBV4-3
cdr3_length: 16
j_call: TRBJ1-4
d_call: NA
clone_size: NA

cdr3_nt: TGTGCCAGCATTGCTGGGGGGGGGAGCCTAGAGACCCAGTACTTC
cdr3_aa: CASIAGGGSLETQYF
v_call: TRBV6-5
cdr3_length: 15
j_call: TRBJ2-5
d_call: TRBD2
clone_size: NA

cdr3_nt: TGTGCCAGCAGCTGGTCAAGGGGCGGGGGTGAAGCTTTCTTT
cdr3_aa: CASSWSRGGGEAFF
v_call: TRBV7-8
cdr3_length: 14
j_call: TRBJ1-1
d_call: NA
clone_size: NA

cdr3_nt: TGCGCCAGCAGCCAAGATCGGGGGAAGGGGAGGCGCTTC
cdr3_aa: CASSQDRGKGRRF
v_call: TRBV4-1
cdr3_length: 13
j_call: TRBJ2-7
d_call: NA
clone_size: NA

cdr3_nt: TGTGCCAGCTCACCAAAAGGAAGGGAGGGCACTGAAGCTTTCTTT
cdr3_aa: CASSPKGREGTEAFF
v_call: TRBV18
cdr3_length: 15
j_call: TRBJ1-1
d_call: NA
clone_size: NA

cdr3_nt: TGTGCCAGCAGCTTATTGGGGACTAGCGTTACGGGGACCCAGTACTTC
cdr3_aa: CASSLLGTSVTGTQYF
v_call: TRBV7-2
cdr3_length: 16
j_call: TRBJ2-5
d_call: TRBD2
clone_size: NA

cdr3_nt: TGTGCCAGCAGCTCCATGGACAGTGCAGGGGAAAAACTGTTTTTT
cdr3_aa: CASSSMDSAGEKLFF
v_call: TRBV7-2
cdr3_length: 15
j_call: TRBJ1-4
d_call: NA
clone_size: NA

cdr3_nt: TGCGCCAGCAGCCAAGATCTAGAGGGCCTCGAGCAGTACTTC
cdr3_aa: CASSQDLEGLEQYF
v_call: TRBV4-3
cdr3_length: 14
j_call: TRBJ2-7
d_call: NA
clone_size: NA

cdr3_nt: TGTGCCAGCAGCCATACCGGGACAGGGGTGTACGAGCAGTACTTC
cdr3_aa: CASSHTGTGVYEQYF
v_call: TRBV11-1
cdr3_length: 15
j_call: TRBJ2-7
d_call: TRBD1
clone_size: NA

cdr3_nt: TGTGCCAGCAGGGACAGCTTAGGGGGAACTGAAGCTTTCTTT
cdr3_aa: CASRDSLGGTEAFF
v_call: TRBV25-1
cdr3_length: 14
j_call: TRBJ1-1
d_call: NA
clone_size: once

cdr3_nt: TGTGCCAGCACTCTAGACGCGGGGGCCGGGGAGCTGTTTTTT
cdr3_aa: CASTLDAGAGELFF
v_call: TRBV2
cdr3_length: 14
j_call: TRBJ2-2
d_call: TRBD2
clone_size: NA

cdr3_nt: TGTGCCAGCAGCCAAGATTTTCAGGGACTACTCGAGCAGTACTTC
cdr3_aa: CASSQDFQGLLEQYF
v_call: TRBV14
cdr3_length: 15
j_call: TRBJ2-7
d_call: TRBD2
clone_size: NA

cdr3_nt: TGTGCCAGTCAACGGGGGGAACCCTACGAGCAGTACTTC
cdr3_aa: CASQRGEPYEQYF
v_call: TRBV6-5
cdr3_length: 13
j_call: TRBJ2-7
d_call: TRBD2
clone_size: NA

cdr3_nt: TGTGCCAGCAGCTTAGGCGTGGGCGGGGTGGCTGAAGAGACCCAGTACTTC
cdr3_aa: CASSLGVGGVAEETQYF
v_call: TRBV11-2
cdr3_length: 17
j_call: TRBJ2-5
d_call: NA
clone_size: NA

cdr3_nt: TGCGCCAGCAGCCAAGTGGGACAACTATACAATGAGCAGTTCTTC
cdr3_aa: CASSQVGQLYNEQFF
v_call: TRBV4-1
cdr3_length: 15
j_call: TRBJ2-1
d_call: NA
clone_size: NA

cdr3_nt: TGTGCCAGTAGTAATCTAGCGGGGGCCCCCACCGGGGAGCTGTTTTTT
cdr3_aa: CASSNLAGAPTGELFF
v_call: TRBV19
cdr3_length: 16
j_call: TRBJ2-2
d_call: TRBD2
clone_size: NA

cdr3_nt: TGTGCCAGCATCAGGGAAGGGATCACTGAAGCTTTCTTT
cdr3_aa: CASIREGITEAFF
v_call: TRBV2
cdr3_length: 13
j_call: TRBJ1-1
d_call: NA
clone_size: NA

cdr3_nt: TGCGCCAGCAGCCAAGGATGGAGGGGGAACACTGAAGCTTTCTTT
cdr3_aa: CASSQGWRGNTEAFF
v_call: TRBV4-1
cdr3_length: 15
j_call: TRBJ1-1
d_call: NA
clone_size: NA

cdr3_nt: TGTGCCAGCAGCCTACAAGCCGGGACAGGGGGATCGGAAAAACTGTTTTTT
cdr3_aa: CASSLQAGTGGSEKLFF
v_call: TRBV13
cdr3_length: 17
j_call: TRBJ1-4
d_call: TRBD1
clone_size: NA

cdr3_nt: TGTGCCAGCAGTTACTCATCCCTAGGAGGTGGAATCGAGCAGTACTTC
cdr3_aa: CASSYSSLGGGIEQYF
v_call: TRBV6-6
cdr3_length: 16
j_call: TRBJ2-7
d_call: NA
clone_size: NA

cdr3_nt: TGTGCCAGCAGTTTCTATCAAGGGCGGACTTACAATGAGCAGTTCTTC
cdr3_aa: CASSFYQGRTYNEQFF
v_call: TRBV7-3
cdr3_length: 16
j_call: TRBJ2-1
d_call: NA
clone_size: few

cdr3_nt: TGTGCCAGCAGCCAAGCAACCCTGGTGCTCCCATTAGTCCACTTC
cdr3_aa: CASSQATLVLPLVHF
v_call: TRBV3-1/TRBV3-2
cdr3_length: 15
j_call: TRBJ2-5
d_call: NA
clone_size: NA

cdr3_nt: TGTGCCAGCAGTGACGATAGGACAGGGTTTAGGTACACCTTC
cdr3_aa: CASSDDRTGFRYTF
v_call: TRBV25-1
cdr3_length: 14
j_call: TRBJ1-2
d_call: TRBD1
clone_size: NA

cdr3_nt: TGTGCCAGCAGCCAAGAATTGCGACAGGATTATAATTCACCCCTCCACTTT
cdr3_aa: CASSQELRQDYNSPLHF
v_call: TRBV4-2
cdr3_length: 17
j_call: TRBJ1-6
d_call: NA
clone_size: NA

cdr3_nt: TGTGCCAGCAGTACGACAGGGGGCAACTACGAGCAGTACTTC
cdr3_aa: CASSTTGGNYEQYF
v_call: TRBV2
cdr3_length: 14
j_call: TRBJ2-7
d_call: TRBD1
clone_size: NA

cdr3_nt: TGTGCCAGCAGCTTGGGGGGTCAAGAGACCCAGTACTTC
cdr3_aa: CASSLGGQETQYF
v_call: TRBV7-3
cdr3_length: 13
j_call: TRBJ2-5
d_call: NA
clone_size: NA

cdr3_nt: TGTGCCAGAAGCCCCCGGGACAGGGAAGGTTTCGGAGAGACCCAGTACTTC
cdr3_aa: CARSPRDREGFGETQYF
v_call: TRBV5-3
cdr3_length: 17
j_call: TRBJ2-5
d_call: TRBD1
clone_size: NA

cdr3_nt: TGTGCCAGCAGTGTGGGGGCGGGCTACACCTTC
cdr3_aa: CASSVGAGYTF
v_call: TRBV25-1
cdr3_length: 11
j_call: TRBJ1-2
d_call: NA
clone_size: NA